The clone carrying this T cell receptor (beta chain) was seen only a few times. Its cognate antigen is unknown. The investigators amplified TCR beta CDR3 regions from RNA transcripts. TCR CDR3 regions were first amplified by RT-PCR with HTBI primers. TCRdb re-called the multiplex PCR reads through MiXCR, storing one row per CDR3 protein. This sample has 490,000 or so distinct CDR3 sequences, with approximately 22% found just once. Trimming removed 3 bases from V and 7 bases from J; junction bases left unmatched: 12. The CDR3 is made up of 16 amino acids. Germline assignment: CDR1 SGHDN and CDR2 FVKESK. The data are from a study of T cells in Graves' hyperthyroidism and ophthalmopathy. Study results and caveats: It was a median about 6 months before onset that the model predicted ophthalmopathy. A model using 13 V-J features told ophthalmopathy apart from stable hyperthyroidism. Most thyroid clonotypes expanded above 0.001 appeared in blood too.

Fresh peripheral blood, approximately 9.7 ml, was the source of the PBMCs. The chain links TRBV14 to TRBJ2-1; 7 bases are a match to TRBD1. The sample consisted of blood. The clonotype comes from an older woman with Graves' ophthalmopathy. The DNA for the CDR3 is TGTGCCAGCAGCCATCTCTCGGCCAGGGGGTCGAATGAGCAGTTCTTC. Its translation is CASSHLSARGSNEQFF.